This passage covers 19 T cell receptor beta chains from one sample sequenced in a study of a mutant IDH1 vaccine in newly diagnosed glioma. Clones were sequenced by immunoSEQ multiplex PCR, and TCRdb holds only the in-frame ones, with some missing. Among roughly 70,000 clones listed, around 82% were seen once. No antigens are known for them. Time point specified: week 23, last vaccination. Every vaccination contained 300 ug of the mutant IDH1 20-mer peptide and was paired with topical imiquimod. The sequences come from PBMCs, collected from a glioma patient whose treatment included an IDH1 peptide vaccine. All receptors come from a young man with glioma.

The chain recombines TRBV6-4 with TRBJ2-3; 12 positions agree with TRBD2. The CDR3 runs to 14 residues. Germline V lookup: CDR1 MRHNA, CDR2 SNTAGT. V lost 4 bases to trimming and J lost 4 bases; unmatched junction nucleotides: 0. The CDR3 sequence is CASSGLAGADTQYF. CDR3 sequence (DNA): TGTGCCAGCAGTGGACTAGCGGGAGCAGATACGCAGTATTTT.

The CDR3 loop is CASSSDPGQDSPLHF. The CDR3 coding sequence is TGCGCCAGCAGCTCGGACCCCGGACAGGACTCACCCCTCCACTTT. This chain links TRBV5-1 with TRBJ1-6; 7 bases match TRBD1. This CDR3 comprises 15 residues. V trimming: 3 bases; J trimming: 10 bases; junction bases outside the gene matches: 10. CDR1 and CDR2 from the germline V gene are SGHRS and YFSETQ.

This chain connects TRBV6-4 to TRBJ2-3; TRBD2 might be the D (6 bases). V was trimmed by 2 bases and J by 11 bases, leaving 17 bases between them. The CDR3 spans 14 residues. Looked up from germline, CDR1 is MRHNA and CDR2 is SNTAGT. This CDR3 is CASSDHRDLGRQYF. The CDR3, as DNA: TGTGCCAGCAGTGACCATCGGGATCTCGGGAGGCAGTATTTT.

This chain joins TRBV9 and TRBJ2-7; 9 positions agree with TRBD1. CDR1 is SGDLS, CDR2 YYNGEE, per germline. This CDR3 is built from 15 residues. Unmatched junction bases numbered 7, after V lost 4 bases and J lost 2 bases. CDR3 amino acids: CASSFRTGGPYEQYF. In DNA, the CDR3 is TGTGCCAGCAGCTTCCGTACAGGGGGCCCCTACGAGCAGTACTTC.

This chain joins TRBV25-1 and TRBJ1-2; the match to TRBD1 covers 10 bases. V shed 3 bases and J 4 bases; nucleotides not matched to a gene: 2. Germline assignment: CDR1 MGHDK and CDR2 SYGVNS. This CDR3 is 14 amino acids long. This CDR3 reads CASSDDRGPYGYTF. In DNA, the CDR3 is TGTGCCAGCAGTGACGACAGGGGGCCCTATGGCTACACCTTC.

The rearrangement uses TRBV7-6 and TRBJ2-3, with 13 bases fitting TRBD2. Germline V gives CDR1 SGHVS, CDR2 FNYEAQ. Unmatched junction bases numbered 6, after V lost 5 bases and J lost 4 bases. This CDR3 is 16 amino acids long. The CDR3 DNA is TGTGCCAGCAGCCCTAGACTAGCGGGAGGATCAGATACGCAGTATTTT. It specifies CASSPRLAGGSDTQYF.

The chain has TRBV5-1 and TRBJ2-6; 7 bases map to TRBD1. From germline, CDR1 is SGHRS and CDR2 YFSETQ. The CDR3 contains 18 residues. J gave up 0 bases and V 0 bases, and 6 bases lay outside the gene matches. Here the CDR3 DNA reads TGCGCCAGCAGCTTGGCAGGGGGTGAGGTCTCTGGGGCCAACGTCCTGACTTTC. Translating it yields CASSLAGGEVSGANVLTF.

V usage is TRBV18 and J usage is TRBJ1-3, with 7 positions matching TRBD1. V lost 3 bases, J lost 0 bases, and 17 bases stayed unmatched. Germline V gene data show CDR1 as KGHSH and CDR2 as LQKENI. The CDR3 contains 20 residues. CDR3 sequence reads: CASSPYSTKGQTLSGNTIYF. Here the CDR3 DNA reads TGTGCCAGCTCACCTTACTCAACTAAGGGACAGACACTCTCTGGAAACACCATATATTTT. Full variable domain (rest looked up from reference TRBV18 and TRBJ1-3): NAGVMQNPRHLVRRRGQEARLRCSPMKGHSHVYWYRQLPEEGLKFMVYLQKENIIDESGMPKERFSAEFPKEGPSILRIQQVVRGDSAAYFCASSPYSTKGQTLSGNTIYFGEGSWLTVV.

This chain connects TRBV7-3 to TRBJ2-2, with a tentative D call TRBD1 (6 bases). V lost 5 bases and J 0 bases, leaving 10 bases between the germline ends. Germline V gene lookup returns CDR1 SGHTA and CDR2 FQGTGA. CDR3 size: 15 residues. The CDR3 here is CASSRTAPNTGELFF. The CDR3 DNA follows: TGTGCCAGCAGCCGGACAGCACCGAACACCGGGGAGCTGTTTTTT.

The CDR3 nucleotides read TGTGCCACCAGCAGATCCCTTTCGGGACAGGGAATCTCTGGAAACACCATATATTTT. Amino acids: CATSRSLSGQGISGNTIYF. The chain couples TRBV15 to TRBJ1-3, with 9 nucleotides matching TRBD1. This CDR3 spans 19 amino acids. The ends lost 2 bases at V and 0 bases at J; junction bases unmatched: 11. The V gene's germline CDR1 is LNHNV and CDR2 YYDKDF (reference sequence).

The rearrangement joins TRBV11-2 to TRBJ1-2, with D perhaps matching TRBD1 (6 bases). The CDR3 has 14 residues. Trimming removed 5 bases from V and 1 base from J, with 11 bases in between. From germline, CDR1 is SGHAT and CDR2 FQNNGV. CDR3 region: CASSKDRVNYGYTF. In DNA, the CDR3 is TGTGCCAGCAGCAAGGACAGAGTTAACTATGGCTACACCTTC.

The chain uses TRBV4-1 and TRBJ1-3, with 7 nucleotides matching TRBD1. V lost 0 bases, J lost 0 bases, and 8 bases stayed unmatched. CDR1 MGHRA and CDR2 YSYEKL come from the germline V gene. This CDR3 region has 18 residues. The DNA for the CDR3 is TGCGCCAGCAGCCAAGAACCCCCGGGACAGCTCTCTGGAAACACCATATATTTT. Amino acid sequence: CASSQEPPGQLSGNTIYF.

The chain is built from TRBV5-4 and TRBJ1-2, with TRBD1 matching over 10 bases. The germline V gene has CDR1 SGHNT and CDR2 YYREEE (reference sequence). V lost 7 bases, J lost 4 bases, and 10 bases stayed unmatched. CDR3 size: 15 residues. The CDR3 protein is CASRQRQGAVYGYTF. The CDR3 region has the DNA TGTGCCAGCCGACAGAGACAGGGGGCTGTCTATGGCTACACCTTC. Filled out from reference TRBV5-4 and TRBJ1-2, the complete variable domain reads ETGVTQSPTHLIKTRGQQVTLRCSSQSGHNTVSWYQQALGQGPQFIFQYYREEENGRGNFPPRFSGLQFPNYSSELNVNALELDDSALYLCASRQRQGAVYGYTFGSGTRLTVV.

This clone is a singleton in its sample. The chain recombines TRBV9 with TRBJ2-7; D possibly corresponds to TRBD2 (6 bases). Germline loops: CDR1 SGDLS, CDR2 YYNGEE. Trimming stripped 0 bases from V and 4 bases from J, with 17 bases between. This CDR3 contains 16 residues. CDR3 DNA: TGTGCCAGCAGCGTAGCCGGAGCGGGCACGCTTTACGAGCAGTACTTC. Translation: CASSVAGAGTLYEQYF. Drawing the rest from reference TRBV9 and TRBJ2-7, the complete variable domain is DSGVTQTPKHLITATGQRVTLRCSPRSGDLSVYWYQQSLDQGLQFLIQYYNGEERAKGNILERFSAQQFPDLHSELNLSSLELGDSALYFCASSVAGAGTLYEQYFGPGTRLTVT.

The chain joins TRBV7-2 to TRBJ1-6; 8 bases map to TRBD1. The V gene end was trimmed by 1 base and the J gene end by 7 bases; junction bases not matched to a gene: 3. Germline CDR1 and CDR2: SGHTA and FQGNSA. This CDR3 region has 15 residues. CDR3 sequence (DNA): TGTGCCAGCAGCTTAGTGGCAGGGGGCAATTCACCCCTCCACTTT. Encoded protein: CASSLVAGGNSPLHF.

The chain employs TRBV30 and TRBJ1-1; no definite D call. The germline gives CDR1 GTSNPN, CDR2 SVGIG (reference sequence). The CDR3 spans 11 residues. V was shortened by 4 bases and J by 1 base, with 4 bases between the two germline ends. As DNA, the CDR3 is TGTGCCTGGAATCAGAACACTGAAGCTTTCTTT. Its translation is CAWNQNTEAFF. Filled out from reference TRBV30 and TRBJ1-1, the complete variable domain reads SQTIHQWPATLVQPVGSPLSLECTVEGTSNPNLYWYRQAAGRGLQLLFYSVGIGQISSEVPQNLSASRPQDRQFILSSKKLLLSDSGFYLCAWNQNTEAFFGQGTRLTVV.

CDR3: CASSKRISYYEQYF. The DNA for the CDR3 is TGTGCCAGCAGCAAGAGGATCAGTTACTACGAGCAGTACTTC. This chain uses TRBV5-6 with TRBJ2-7; D uncertain. The CDR3 extends over 14 amino acids. V lost 4 bases and J lost 3, with 14 bases in between. Germline lookup yields CDR1 SGHDT and CDR2 YYEEEE.

The gene calls are TRBV28 and TRBJ1-1; maybe TRBD1 (5 bases). This CDR3 spans 15 amino acids. V was cut by 1 base and J by 2 bases, with 11 bases left in between. Per germline, CDR1 MDHEN and CDR2 SYDVKM. This chain's CDR3 is CASSLFAGTNTEAFF. The CDR3 DNA reads as TGTGCCAGCAGTTTATTCGCGGGGACTAACACTGAAGCTTTCTTT.

The chain links TRBV7-9 to TRBJ1-3; TRBD1 aligns across 7 bases. Germline values: CDR1 SEHNR, CDR2 FQNEAQ (reference sequence). Trimming cost V 5 bases and J 2 bases; bases outside gene matches: 6. This CDR3 comprises 15 residues. The CDR3 DNA reads TGTGCCAGCAGCGCAAGGGACAGACCTGGAAACACCATATATTTT. This gives the protein CASSARDRPGNTIYF. Filled out from reference TRBV7-9 and TRBJ1-3, the complete variable domain reads DTGVSQNPRHKITKRGQNVTFRCDPISEHNRLYWYRQTLGQGPEFLTYFQNEAQLEKSRLLSDRFSAERPKGSFSTLEIQRTEQGDSAMYLCASSARDRPGNTIYFGEGSWLTVV.